This entry describes one T cell receptor (beta chain). This clonotype was observed a few times. What antigen it recognizes has not been identified. The sample holds no much larger clone one base away, and base qualities are not on file. The data belong to a study of Graves' ophthalmopathy and Graves' hyperthyroidism (dated by TCRdb to 2016 to 2019). Concerning the study at large: Peripheral blood was collected before any treatment was given, at the time of initial diagnosis. To tell Graves' ophthalmopathy apart from Graves' hyperthyroidism, and to predict which patients would progress to ophthalmopathy, the study relied on TCR beta repertoire signatures. In total, 135 blood samples were TCR-sequenced: approximately 40 ophthalmopathy, approximately 75 hyperthyroidism and some 17 hyperthyroidism-to-ophthalmopathy patients. To explore V-J signatures that separate ophthalmopathy from hyperthyroidism, a discovery set of approximately 100 patients was enrolled, consisting of 43 with ophthalmopathy and some 56 with stable hyperthyroidism. An independent validation cohort was composed of around 19 hyperthyroidism patients and 15 to 17 patients who later progressed from hyperthyroidism to ophthalmopathy. In several hyperthyroidism patients, the T-cell repertoires found in thyroid tissue were compared with those found in blood. Following sample collection, hyperthyroidism patients were given methimazole at a starting dose of 30 mg daily, and ophthalmopathy patients were given high-dose intravenous methylprednisolone. The roughly 100 discovery patients were randomly split 7:3 into training and test sets. Study-level results and caveats: Ophthalmopathy was separated from stable hyperthyroidism by the 13-signature model with roughly 90% sensitivity and less than 82% specificity in cross-validation and with 80%/75% in the test set. Among expanded thyroid clonotypes with frequency above 0.001, most also showed up in blood, which suggests that blood repertoires may reflect the thyroid immune response. Sample size was not statistically predetermined, and group allocation was not concealed from the investigators. In validation, the model predicted ophthalmopathy progression with about 64% sensitivity and roughly 72% specificity; approximately 12 predicted patients were CT-confirmed with GO in a median of about 6.2 months.

V has 4 bases trimmed and J has 2 bases trimmed; junction bases matching no gene number 5. CDR1 and CDR2 are drawn from the germline V gene: SNHLY, FYNNEI. The CDR3 goes from the cysteine to the phenylalanine over 16 residues. Of all the DNA, just the CDR3 is kept, 48 bases in frame from base 1. For repertoire sequencing, the TCR beta CDR3 regions were amplified from RNA transcripts. The first round of RT-PCR was done with HTBI primers and the Qiagen OneStep RT-PCR kit, and was followed by a second round of multiplex PCR, then size selection and purification. Libraries were sequenced paired-end with 100 bp reads on an Illumina HiSeq2000. In the authors' own workflow: SOAPnuke was used to process the reads, throwing out any read that had adapters, had uncalled bases, had a mean Phred below 15, or lacked an exact constant-primer or identifier match. High-quality paired reads were merged with COPE v1.2.5. Each unique nucleotide sequence was defined as a clonotype, and clonotypes were aligned to IMGT TRB V, D and J references with MiTCR v1.1. Only V-J combinations with frequency above 0.0001 were analysed, covering approximately 99% of repertoires. A TCR clonal expansion and chaos score per V-J combination was defined as the ratio of F50 clonal expansion to chaos observed in the TCRdist matrix. Welch's t-statistics and random forest were used to reduce the features to some 13 V-J combinations, which were then used as input to a naive Bayes classifier. The Morisita-Horn index was used to measure how similar the thyroid and blood repertoires were. Using fastp trimming at Q25 and MiXCR clonotype assembly, TCRdb reanalyzed the public sequencing data and kept in-frame beta chains. Records with the same CDR3 protein are collapsed into one entry carrying the most frequent genes and DNA. The V and J calls follow TCRdb's processing rather than the paper's. This sample has about 400,000 distinct CDR3 sequences in its table, and roughly 20% of those were observed once. Approximately 3% of the sample goes to the ten largest clones.

Hyperthyroidism was defined as stable when no progression to ophthalmopathy occurred within 18 months of follow-up. The hyperthyroidism patients were 18 to 65 years old and newly diagnosed, with a disease duration of less than 2 months. Patients with other autoimmune diseases, uncontrolled infections, pregnancy or lactation were excluded. Diagnosis relied on clinical symptoms, serum thyroxine, TRAb, thyroid ultrasound and orbital computed tomography. Ficoll-Paque density gradient centrifugation was used to isolate PBMCs from around 10 ml of fresh peripheral blood. Trizol reagent was used to extract the total RNA, and its quality was then checked on an Agilent 2100 Bioanalyzer.

The receptor was derived from a woman aged 18-29 years with stable Graves' hyperthyroidism. Donor details come from another sample of the same person, matched by shared clones. Rearrangement joined TRBV2 to TRBJ2-4; 10 bases in the junction line up with TRBD2. The material sequenced was peripheral blood. CDR3 region: CASSVQREGTKNIQYF. The bases are TGTGCCAGCAGTGTACAGCGGGAGGGAACCAAAAACATTCAGTACTTC.